The 6 T cell receptor beta chains presented below share a single source sample, sequenced in a study of blood T cell dynamics during melanoma immunotherapy. Time point meaning: pre-treatment baseline. Profiled with immunoSEQ multiplex PCR; TCRdb holds only in-frame clones, not every one. The data contain some 9,800 clones, roughly nine tenths of them singletons. The sequencing used blood, collected from a patient treated with checkpoint blockade. These receptors all stem from a human donor with melanoma.

Regarding this clone: At one boundary the junction diverges from the germline segment, which might be a read error. The V call is TRBV2, the J call TRBJ1-2; maybe TRBD1 (5 bases). CDR1 and CDR2 (germline): SNHLY, FYNNEI. The CDR3 loop spans 13 amino acids. CDR3 in amino acids: CASSEEGYYGDTF. In nucleotides, the CDR3 is TGTGCCAGCAGTGAAGAGGGGTACTATGGCGACACCTTC.

This clone was counted only a few times. The chain has TRBV14 and TRBJ2-1, with D maybe TRBD1 (6 bases). V lost 1 base and J 10 bases, leaving 14 bases between the germline ends. CDR3 length: 14 amino acids. Looked up from germline, CDR1 is SGHDN and CDR2 is FVKESK. As DNA, the CDR3 is TGTGCCAGCAGCCAAGTATATGGGGGCGGCGAGCAGTTCTTC. Amino acids: CASSQVYGGGEQFF. Full variable domain (remainder filled in from reference TRBV14 and TRBJ2-1): EAGVTQFPSHSVIEKGQTVTLRCDPISGHDNLYWYRRVMGKEIKFLLHFVKESKQDESGMPNNRFLAERTGGTYSTLKVQPAELEDSGVYFCASSQVYGGGEQFFGPGTRLTVL.

The chain has TRBV30 and TRBJ1-1; possibly TRBD1 for D (5 bases). This CDR3 has 14 residues. CDR1 and CDR2 from the germline V gene are GTSNPN and SVGIG (reference sequence). Trimming took off 3 bases at V and 1 base at J, with 12 bases between the two ends. The CDR3 DNA reads TGTGCCTGGAGGGCTCTTGGGGCGAACACTGAAGCTTTCTTT. The encoded protein is CAWRALGANTEAFF.

This rearrangement joins TRBV6-5 to TRBJ2-7; perhaps TRBD2 as D (5 bases). V was cut by 0 bases and J by 3 bases, with 15 bases left in between. The CDR3 covers 16 residues. Per germline, CDR1 MNHEY and CDR2 SVGAGI. The CDR3: CASSYSVGKSGYEQYF. Written as DNA, the CDR3 is TGTGCCAGCAGTTACTCAGTCGGGAAATCGGGCTACGAGCAGTACTTC.

The gene calls are TRBV6-1 and TRBJ2-3, with 10 bases that match TRBD1. The CDR3 is 15 residues long. The trim removed 4 bases at V and 4 bases at J, leaving 5 bases unmatched. Germline CDR1 reads MNHNS; CDR2 reads SASEGT. The CDR3 coding sequence is TGTGCCAGCAGTGGCCGGGACAGGGGTTCAGATACGCAGTATTTT. As protein: CASSGRDRGSDTQYF.

The gene calls are TRBV4-1 and TRBJ1-2; D might be TRBD1 (5 bases). Germline V gene lookup returns CDR1 MGHRA and CDR2 YSYEKL. The CDR3 sequence is 16 residues long. Trimming removed 0 bases from V and 0 bases from J, with 11 bases in between. CDR3 sequence (DNA): TGCGCCAGCAGCCAAGAACAGGCAGTGTCTAACTATGGCTACACCTTC. Translating it yields CASSQEQAVSNYGYTF.